Detailed here is one T cell receptor (beta chain). The germline V gene encodes CDR1 SQVTM and CDR2 ANQGSEA. The V segment lost 0 bases and the J segment 0 bases; nucleotides outside the gene matches: 10. The CDR3 is 18 amino acids. These data come from a study of blood T cells in healthy people across ages. PCR was performed a second time for roughly 7 to 11 cycles using a sample-barcoded 5' primer and a J-beta primer mix. TCRdb re-derived calls from the 5' RACE reads in MiXCR, one entry per CDR3 protein. The sample has 450,000 to 650,000 distinct CDR3 sequences, less than 25% seen once. These data were also filed under a second study, of T cells of mothers and their children.

This rearrangement joins TRBV29-1 to TRBJ2-3; 9 nucleotides align to TRBD2. The receptor's source is a boy younger than 18 in good health. Material: blood. CDR3 in DNA: TGCAGCGTTGAAGACCCCCTGGCTAGCGGGACAAGCACAGATACGCAGTATTTT. Protein: CSVEDPLASGTSTDTQYF.